This TCR beta chain was sequenced in a study of spatial heterogeneity in lung cancer. Study information: A unique TCR and UMI combination showed up more than ten times in raw reads, on average.

General study findings and limits: Circulating ubiquitous expanded tumor TCRs were observed more frequently at resection than at follow-up.

With regard to this clonotype: The antigen remains unidentified.

Sample time point: sample taken at primary tumor resection. The donor group consisted of roughly 70 patients who had untreated, early-stage non-small cell lung cancer. All TCR cDNA molecules were individually tagged with a unique molecular identifier. MiXCR was run by TCRdb on the 5' RACE reads, yielding one entry per CDR3 protein. The sample shows tens of thousands of distinct CDR3 sequences, 9.5% to 15% of them seen only once. Germline CDR1 is SGHRS and CDR2 is YFSETQ. The ends were cut back, 2 bases at V and 0 bases at J, with 10 bases in the middle. The CDR3 is 15 amino acids. Sequences were derived from PBMCs, sampled at surgery. This sequence originates from a male donor with early-stage non-small cell lung cancer. The J gene is TRBJ2-3, the V gene TRBV5-1; D possibly corresponds to TRBD1 (6 bases). The CDR3 nucleotides are TGCGCCAGCAGCTTAGACAGGTCTAGCACAGATACGCAGTATTTT. Translation: CASSLDRSSTDTQYF.